Listed here are 30 T cell receptor beta chains from one sample, sequenced in a study of CD8+CD57+ T cells in acquired aplastic anemia (dated by TCRdb to the late 2010s). Sequencing was performed on an Illumina HiSeq 2000. Profiling of TCR beta VDJ combinations and CDR3 sequences used genomic DNA as the template. TCRdb reprocessing: public reads trimmed at Q25 with fastp, clones called with MiXCR, in-frame beta chains kept. CDR3 protein sequences are deduplicated, and each keeps its most common genes and DNA. Counted in this sample were 130,000 or so distinct CDR3 sequences; about 43% of them appeared once. Over 2% of the sample lies in the top ten. Patients chosen for sequencing had shown expansion of CD8+CD57+ cells by flow cytometry. Sequenced sample: sorted CD4+, CD8+, or CD8+CD57+ T cells (not recorded which) from PBMCs. These receptors were obtained from a human donor with aplastic anemia.

This clonotype has ten or more counts. This chain links TRBV20-1 with TRBJ2-1; perhaps D is TRBD1 or TRBD2 (7 bases each). The CDR3 totals 16 residues. The V gene lost 1 base and the J gene lost 1 base, with 14 bases spanning the gap. Germline V gives CDR1 DFQATT, CDR2 SNEGSKA (reference sequence). The CDR3 protein is CSARVGGGHSYNEQFF. The DNA for the CDR3 is TGCAGTGCTAGAGTGGGAGGGGGCCATTCCTACAATGAGCAGTTCTTC.

This clonotype occurred many times. The chain is built from TRBV7-6 and TRBJ1-3, with D possibly matching TRBD1 (5 bases). The germline V gene encodes CDR1 SGHVS and CDR2 FNYEAQ. V lost 0 bases, J lost 0 bases, and 9 bases lay in between. CDR3 size: 16 residues. The CDR3 reads CASSLAPDNSGNTIYF. The CDR3 bases are TGTGCCAGCAGCTTAGCGCCGGACAACTCTGGAAACACCATATATTTT.

The chain links TRBV6-4 to TRBJ2-1; D possibly uses TRBD1 or TRBD2 (5 bases each). CDR1 and CDR2 from the germline V gene are MRHNA and SNTAGT. The length of the CDR3 is 16 residues. Trimming removed 1 base at V and 2 bases at J, with 12 bases between. This chain's CDR3 is CASSDWGRSPYNEQFF. CDR3 nucleotides: TGTGCCAGCAGTGACTGGGGACGGAGTCCCTACAATGAGCAGTTCTTC.

This clonotype is medium-sized by share. The V call is TRBV2, the J call TRBJ2-7, with D unclear. The CDR3 has 12 amino acids. The germline V and J ends were trimmed by 3 bases and 4 bases, with 7 bases remaining between them. CDR1 is SNHLY and CDR2 is FYNNEI in the germline V gene. CDR3 protein: CASSETVYEQYV. The CDR3 DNA sequence: TGTGCCAGCAGTGAGACTGTTTACGAGCAGTACGTC.

The chain carries TRBV4-2 and TRBJ2-3; tentatively, D is TRBD1 or TRBD2 (6 bases each). Per the germline V gene, CDR1 is LGHNA and CDR2 is YNFKEQ. V was trimmed by 0 bases and J by 6 bases, leaving 13 bases between them. The CDR3 totals 15 residues. CDR3 nucleotides: TGTGCCAGCAGCCAAGATCCGGGGGCCGGGGATACGCAGTATTTT. Protein sequence: CASSQDPGAGDTQYF.

V and J are TRBV6-1 and TRBJ2-7, with 12 bases lining up with TRBD2. Per the germline V gene, CDR1 is MNHNS and CDR2 is SASEGT. Unmatched junction bases numbered 6, after V lost 6 bases and J lost 3 bases. The CDR3 runs 15 residues. In nucleotides, the CDR3 is TGTGCCAGCAGCCAACTAGCGGGGGGATTCTACGAGCAGTACTTC. Amino acids: CASSQLAGGFYEQYF.

The chain uses TRBV20-1 and TRBJ2-1, with 10 nucleotides matching TRBD2. CDR1 DFQATT and CDR2 SNEGSKA come from the germline V gene (reference sequence). CDR3 length: 18 amino acids. Trimming took 2 bases from V and 7 from J; bases not matched to a gene: 17. CDR3: CSARSLVGLARDGNEQFF. The CDR3 nucleotides are TGCAGTGCTAGATCTCTTGTGGGACTAGCGAGGGATGGGAATGAGCAGTTCTTC.

Ten or more counts support this clonotype. This chain links TRBV20-1 with TRBJ1-1; D remains unclear. Trimming took 1 base from V and 4 from J, leaving 13 bases between them. The CDR3 sequence is 14 residues long. The germline CDR1 and CDR2 sequences are DFQATT and SNEGSKA (reference sequence). CDR3 residues: CSARGFSRGTEAFF. The CDR3 coding sequence is TGCAGTGCTAGAGGATTCTCTAGAGGCACTGAAGCTTTCTTT.

In its sample, this clonotype was seen once. The chain joins TRBV10-3 to TRBJ1-6; 7 nucleotides align to TRBD1. From germline, CDR1 is ENHRY and CDR2 SYGVKD. This CDR3 contains 14 residues. Unmatched junction bases numbered 5, after V lost 2 bases and J lost 10 bases. CDR3 DNA: TGTGCCATCAGTGAGCAAAACAGGGGATCACCCCTCCACTTT. Protein sequence: CAISEQNRGSPLHF.

This clonotype has only one observation. One base away lies a much larger clone, so this may be a sequencing read error. J is TRBJ1-1 and V is TRBV12-5; TRBD1 is a possible D gene (6 bases). The germline gives CDR1 LGHNT, CDR2 FRNRAP. The length of the CDR3 is 13 residues. The CDR3 loop reads CACGLGQNTEAFF. The CDR3 nucleotides read TGTGCTTGTGGTTTGGGACAGAACACTGAAGCTTTCTTT.

This clonotype was counted many times. In DNA form, the CDR3 reads TGCGCCAGCAGCCAAGCGAGCTCCTACAATGAGCAGTTCTTC. Translation gives CASSQASSYNEQFF. The V call is TRBV4-1, the J call TRBJ2-1; no reliable D call. The CDR3 consists of 14 residues. The germline V gene has CDR1 MGHRA and CDR2 YSYEKL. V lost 1 base and J 0 bases, leaving 4 bases between the germline ends.

The table lists this clonotype with many counts. The rearrangement joins TRBV3-1 to TRBJ2-7, with a weak D call TRBD1 (5 bases). Germline lookup yields CDR1 LGHDT and CDR2 YNNKEL (reference sequence). V lost 5 bases, J lost 3 bases, and 17 bases lay in between. This CDR3 spans 15 amino acids. In DNA form, the CDR3 reads TGTGCCAGCAGCTCAGGGAACAAGGGGAACTACGAGCAGTACTTC. This gives the protein CASSSGNKGNYEQYF.

The table lists this clonotype with many counts. The chain employs TRBV7-2 and TRBJ2-1; weak D call: TRBD1 (5 bases). Germline CDR1 SGHTA, CDR2 FQGNSA. The CDR3 length is 15 residues. Between the trimmed V and J ends, which lost 3 bases and 2 bases, there was a span of 11 bases. The CDR3 DNA sequence: TGTGCCAGCAGCTTTGGCCAGGGCCCCTACAATGAGCAGTTCTTC. Translation: CASSFGQGPYNEQFF.

The gene calls are TRBV19 and TRBJ2-3; D is perhaps TRBD2 (5 bases). Germline CDR1 and CDR2: LNHDA and SQIVND (reference sequence). The CDR3 runs to 12 residues. Trimming stripped 2 bases from V and 6 bases from J, with 6 bases between. CDR3 protein: CASSIRGDTQYF. CDR3 DNA: TGTGCCAGTAGTATAAGAGGGGATACGCAGTATTTT.

This clonotype was observed at least ten times. For the CDR3, the DNA is TGTGCCAGCAGCTCCCCCGGGGAGCTGTTTTTT. Protein sequence: CASSSPGELFF. V gene TRBV7-9 combines with J gene TRBJ2-2; D not certain. The V gene lost 4 bases and the J gene lost 6 bases, with 3 bases spanning the gap. Germline V CDR1 and CDR2: SEHNR, FQNEAQ (reference sequence). CDR3 length: 11 amino acids. The full variable domain, with the rest looked up from reference TRBV7-9 and TRBJ2-2, is DTGVSQNPRHKITKRGQNVTFRCDPISEHNRLYWYRQTLGQGPEFLTYFQNEAQLEKSRLLSDRFSAERPKGSFSTLEIQRTEQGDSAMYLCASSSPGELFFGEGSRLTVL.

The rearrangement joins TRBV7-8 to TRBJ2-5; D is possibly TRBD1 (7 bases). This CDR3 is built from 15 residues. Trimming shortened V by 3 bases and J by 4 bases, and 15 bases separated the two germline ends. Germline lookup yields CDR1 SGHVS and CDR2 FQNEAQ. The CDR3 reads CASSLGQGGRETQYF. CDR3 nucleotides: TGTGCCAGCAGCTTGGGGCAGGGGGGCCGAGAGACCCAGTACTTC.

This clonotype has at least ten counts. CDR3 amino acids: CASSLSGVGYTF. The CDR3 DNA reads as TGTGCCAGCAGTTTGTCAGGGGTAGGCTACACCTTC. The chain couples TRBV12-3 or TRBV12-4 to TRBJ1-2; maybe TRBD1 (6 bases). This CDR3 has 12 amino acids. Trimming pared 3 bases from V and 8 bases from J, leaving 10 bases between.

Worth noting for this clonotype: A clone one base away is much larger, so this may be a read error. The chain has TRBV4-1 and TRBJ2-1; D is possibly TRBD1 (6 bases). The CDR3 is made up of 14 amino acids. The V gene's germline CDR1 is MGHRA and CDR2 YSYEKL. CDR3 amino acids: CAGSHTDRYNEQFF. CDR3 in DNA: TGCGCCGGCAGCCACACTGACAGGTACAATGAGCAGTTCTTC.

The rearrangement joins TRBV24-1 to TRBJ1-1; the match to TRBD1 covers 10 bases. This CDR3 comprises 11 residues. CDR1 and CDR2 from the germline V gene are KGHDR and SFDVKD. The junction had 5 bases not matched to a gene; V was cut back by 8 bases and J by 12 bases. In nucleotides, the CDR3 is TGTGCCACCATCGGGACAGGGGCAACTTTCTTT. Protein product: CATIGTGATFF.

The chain has TRBV29-1 and TRBJ1-3, with D maybe TRBD1 (5 bases). The CDR3 extends over 13 amino acids. CDR1 is SQVTM, CDR2 ANQGSEA, per germline. V dropped 8 bases and J dropped 2 bases, with 13 bases sitting between them. The CDR3 spells CSLRGAPGNTIYF. CDR3 bases: TGCAGCCTGAGGGGCGCCCCTGGAAACACCATATATTTT.

This clonotype was seen many times. The rearrangement links TRBV5-1 to TRBJ2-2, with 8 bases that match TRBD1. V trimming: 4 bases; J trimming: 3 bases; junction bases outside the gene matches: 5. The CDR3 consists of 15 residues. CDR1 and CDR2 (germline): SGHRS, YFSETQ. CDR3 protein: CASSPTGEDTGELFF. CDR3 coding DNA: TGCGCCAGCAGCCCGACAGGGGAGGACACCGGGGAGCTGTTTTTT.

There are many counts of this clonotype. The V call is TRBV3-1, the J call TRBJ1-6; 9 positions match TRBD1. The germline V gene has CDR1 LGHDT and CDR2 YNNKEL (reference sequence). The CDR3 loop spans 15 amino acids. Germline trimming cut 5 bases from V and 7 bases from J; bases unmatched to any gene: 6. CDR3: CASSWTGVRNSPLHF. The CDR3 nucleotides read TGTGCCAGCAGCTGGACAGGGGTGCGGAATTCACCCCTCCACTTT.

The chain links TRBV2 to TRBJ1-6, with 12 bases aligning to TRBD1. The germline V gene encodes CDR1 SNHLY and CDR2 FYNNEI. The CDR3 has 18 residues. V shed 8 bases and J 7 bases; nucleotides not matched to a gene: 15. CDR3 sequence: CASGTLPGQGARNSPLHF. For the CDR3, the DNA is TGTGCCAGCGGGACTTTGCCGGGACAGGGGGCGCGGAATTCACCCCTCCACTTT.

This clonotype was detected many times. V and J are TRBV6-1 and TRBJ1-2; tentative D call: TRBD1 (5 bases). CDR1 is MNHNS and CDR2 is SASEGT in the germline V gene. This CDR3 comprises 10 residues. CDR3 sequence: CGGGDYGYTF. DNA of the CDR3: TGTGGTGGGGGTGACTATGGCTACACCTTC.

There are many counts of this clonotype. This chain connects TRBV10-3 to TRBJ2-7; no clear D gene. CDR1 and CDR2 from the germline V gene are ENHRY and SYGVKD. V was shortened by 0 bases and J by 2 bases, with 8 bases between the two germline ends. The CDR3 consists of 14 residues. The CDR3 nucleotides read TGTGCCATCAGTGAGTCGGCAGCCACCTACGAGCAGTACTTC. It codes for CAISESAATYEQYF.

This clonotype was observed once. V and J are TRBV2 and TRBJ2-1; 12 positions agree with TRBD1. CDR1 is SNHLY, CDR2 FYNNEI, per germline. The CDR3 spans 14 residues. Trimming cost V 7 bases and J 5 bases; bases outside gene matches: 3. The CDR3 bases are TGTGCCAGCACCGGGACAGGGGGCAACAATGAGCAGTTCTTC. Translated: CASTGTGGNNEQFF.

This clonotype showed up many times. CDR3 loop: CASSLGPAGVSDTQYF. CDR3 bases: TGTGCCAGCAGCTTGGGTCCAGCGGGGGTATCAGATACGCAGTATTTT. The chain is built from TRBV5-4 and TRBJ2-3, with 8 bases lining up with TRBD2. J was trimmed by 4 bases and V by 0 bases; bases with no gene match: 7. Germline V CDR1 and CDR2: SGHNT, YYREEE (reference sequence). The CDR3 contains 16 residues.

The chain recombines TRBV20-1 with TRBJ1-5; 7 bases are shared with TRBD1. Germline values: CDR1 DFQATT, CDR2 SNEGSKA (reference sequence). The CDR3 length is 17 residues. V shed 3 bases, J shed 5 bases, and the junction held 16 bases outside the gene matches. CDR3 coding DNA: TGCAGTGCTAGCTCCAGGGGGTCAAGACGGATGGATCAGCCCCAGCATTTT. The encoded protein is CSASSRGSRRMDQPQHF.

This clonotype was seen ten or more times. The chain recombines TRBV10-2 with TRBJ2-7; TRBD1 matches 9 bases. This CDR3 comprises 13 residues. Germline V lookup: CDR1 WSHSY, CDR2 SAAADI. Trimming at V came to 8 bases and at J to 4 bases, leaving 6 bases not matched to a gene. This CDR3 is CASDGGQGYEQYF. CDR3 bases: TGCGCCAGCGACGGGGGACAGGGATACGAGCAGTACTTC.

The J gene is TRBJ1-2, the V gene TRBV19; D gene ambiguous. V was clipped by 4 bases and J by 4 bases, with 10 bases between them. CDR1 and CDR2 from the germline V gene are LNHDA and SQIVND (reference sequence). The CDR3 runs to 13 residues. CDR3 DNA sequence: TGTGCCAGTAGTAGCTCGGACCTCTATGGCTACACCTTC. It translates to CASSSSDLYGYTF.